This T cell receptor beta chain comes out of a study of PD-1 blockade in classical Hodgkin lymphoma. Here immunoSEQ multiplex PCR was the method, and the copy in TCRdb shows in-frame clones only, minus some. The table lists over 20,000 clones, around 85% of them singletons. The CDR3 has 16 amino acids. V gave up 2 bases and J gave up 0 bases, with 11 bases separating them. Per the germline V gene, CDR1 is LNHDA and CDR2 is SQIVND (reference sequence). Time point here: cycle 4 day 1 (C4D1), after around six weeks of nivolumab. No patient escaped relapse after autologous stem cell transplantation, and brentuximab vedotin exposure varied.

This chain links TRBV19 with TRBJ1-5; no reliable D call. The clonotype was recovered from a human donor with classical Hodgkin lymphoma. This sample comprised peripheral blood mononuclear cells (PBMCs), obtained before the fourth cycle of nivolumab. The CDR3 protein is CASSILAVYSNQPQHF. The CDR3 DNA follows: TGTGCCAGTAGTATATTGGCTGTTTATAGCAATCAGCCCCAGCATTTT.